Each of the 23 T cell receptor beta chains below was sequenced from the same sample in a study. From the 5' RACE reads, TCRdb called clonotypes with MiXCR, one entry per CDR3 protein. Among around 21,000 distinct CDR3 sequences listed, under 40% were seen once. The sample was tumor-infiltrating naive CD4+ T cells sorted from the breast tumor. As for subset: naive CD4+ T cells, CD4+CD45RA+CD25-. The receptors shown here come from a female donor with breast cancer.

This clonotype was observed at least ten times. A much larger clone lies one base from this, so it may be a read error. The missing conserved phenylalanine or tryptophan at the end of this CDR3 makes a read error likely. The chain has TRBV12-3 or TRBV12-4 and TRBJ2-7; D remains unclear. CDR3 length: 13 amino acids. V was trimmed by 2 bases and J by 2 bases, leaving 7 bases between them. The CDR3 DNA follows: TGTGCCAGCAGTTTATTGGATACCTACGAGCAGTACCTC. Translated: CASSLLDTYEQYL.

This CDR3 reads CATSTGFAYEQYF. The DNA for the CDR3 is TGTGCCACCTCGACGGGCTTCGCCTACGAGCAGTACTTC. V and J are TRBV27 and TRBJ2-7; no clear D. Germline V lookup: CDR1 MNHEY, CDR2 SMNVEV (reference sequence). V lost 10 bases and J 2 bases, leaving 15 bases between the germline ends. The CDR3 consists of 13 residues.

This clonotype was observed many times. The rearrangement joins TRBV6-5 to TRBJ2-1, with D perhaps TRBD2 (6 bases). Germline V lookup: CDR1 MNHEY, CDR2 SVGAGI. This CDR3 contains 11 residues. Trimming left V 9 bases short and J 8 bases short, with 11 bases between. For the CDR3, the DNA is TGTGCCAGTGGGACTCTTCATGAGCAGTTCTTC. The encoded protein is CASGTLHEQFF.

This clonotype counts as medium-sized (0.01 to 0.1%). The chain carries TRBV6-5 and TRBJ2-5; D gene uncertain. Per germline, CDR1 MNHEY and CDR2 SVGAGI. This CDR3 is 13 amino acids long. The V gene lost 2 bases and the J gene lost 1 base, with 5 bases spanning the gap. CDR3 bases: TGTGCCAGCAGTTACCTAGGCCAAGAGACCCAGTACTTC. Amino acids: CASSYLGQETQYF.

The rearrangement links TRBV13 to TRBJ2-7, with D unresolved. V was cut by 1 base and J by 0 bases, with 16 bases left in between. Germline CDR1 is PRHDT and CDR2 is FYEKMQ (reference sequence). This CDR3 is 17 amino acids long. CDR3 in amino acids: CASSLEDHVSSSYEQYF. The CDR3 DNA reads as TGTGCCAGCAGCTTAGAGGATCACGTCTCAAGCTCCTACGAGCAGTACTTC.

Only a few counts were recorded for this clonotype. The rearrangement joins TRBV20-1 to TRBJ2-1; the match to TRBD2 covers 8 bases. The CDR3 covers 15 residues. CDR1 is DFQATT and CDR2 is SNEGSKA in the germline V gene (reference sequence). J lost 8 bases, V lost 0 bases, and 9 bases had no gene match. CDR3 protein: CSARDSASGPHEQFF. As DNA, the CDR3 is TGCAGTGCTAGAGATTCGGCTAGCGGGCCCCATGAGCAGTTCTTC.

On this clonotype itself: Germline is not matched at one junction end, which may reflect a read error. DNA for the CDR3: TGTGCCAGCAGCTTAGATCAAAGAGGGGGGAATGAGCTGTTCTTC. This encodes CASSLDQRGGNELFF. This sequence joins TRBV7-2 and TRBJ2-1; TRBD1 or TRBD2 may be the D gene (6 bases each). This CDR3 comprises 15 residues. Germline V lookup: CDR1 SGHTA, CDR2 FQGNSA.

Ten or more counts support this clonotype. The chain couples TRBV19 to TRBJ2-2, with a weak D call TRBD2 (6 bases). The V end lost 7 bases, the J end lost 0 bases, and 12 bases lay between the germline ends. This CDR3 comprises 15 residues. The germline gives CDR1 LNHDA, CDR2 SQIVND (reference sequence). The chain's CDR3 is CASIRGNPNTGELFF. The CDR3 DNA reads TGTGCCAGTATCCGGGGGAACCCGAACACCGGGGAGCTGTTTTTT.

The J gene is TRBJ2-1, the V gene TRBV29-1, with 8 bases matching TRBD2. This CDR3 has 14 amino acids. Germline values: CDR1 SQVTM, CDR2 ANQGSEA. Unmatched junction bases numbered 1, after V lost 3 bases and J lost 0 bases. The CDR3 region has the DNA TGCAGCGTTGAGAGCGGGAGCTCCTACAATGAGCAGTTCTTC. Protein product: CSVESGSSYNEQFF.

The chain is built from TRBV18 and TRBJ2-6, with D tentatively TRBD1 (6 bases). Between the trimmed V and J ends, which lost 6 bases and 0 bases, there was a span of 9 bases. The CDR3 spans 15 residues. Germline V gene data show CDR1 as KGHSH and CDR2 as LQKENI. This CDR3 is CASSIGGSGANVLTF. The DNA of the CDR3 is TGTGCCAGCTCGATAGGGGGCTCTGGGGCCAACGTCCTGACTTTC.

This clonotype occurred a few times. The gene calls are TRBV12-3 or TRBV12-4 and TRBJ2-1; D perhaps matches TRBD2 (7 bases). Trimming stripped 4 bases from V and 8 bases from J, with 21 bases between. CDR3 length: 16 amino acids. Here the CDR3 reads CASSSRAGLGGDEQFF. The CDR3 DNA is TGTGCCAGCAGTTCCAGAGCAGGACTAGGGGGGGATGAGCAGTTCTTC.

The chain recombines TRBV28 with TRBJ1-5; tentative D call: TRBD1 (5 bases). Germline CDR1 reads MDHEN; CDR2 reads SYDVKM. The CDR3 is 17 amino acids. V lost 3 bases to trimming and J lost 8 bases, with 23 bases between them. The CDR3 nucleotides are TGTGCCAGCAGTTTTTCCACTGGGACCCTCAAGAACAAGCCCCAGCATTTT. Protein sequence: CASSFSTGTLKNKPQHF.

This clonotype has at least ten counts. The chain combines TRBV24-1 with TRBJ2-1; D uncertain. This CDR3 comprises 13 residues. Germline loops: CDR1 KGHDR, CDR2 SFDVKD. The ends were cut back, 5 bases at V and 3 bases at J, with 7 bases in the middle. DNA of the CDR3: TGTGCCACCAGTGGGGCAGACTACAATGAGCAGTTCTTC. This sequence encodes CATSGADYNEQFF.

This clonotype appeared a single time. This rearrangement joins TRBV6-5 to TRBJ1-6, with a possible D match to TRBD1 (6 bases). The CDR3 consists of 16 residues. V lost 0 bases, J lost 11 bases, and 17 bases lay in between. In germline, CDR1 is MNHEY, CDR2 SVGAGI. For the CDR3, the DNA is TGTGCCAGCAGTTACTCCTGGGGGCGCCCGAATCCACCCCTCCACTTT. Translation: CASSYSWGRPNPPLHF.

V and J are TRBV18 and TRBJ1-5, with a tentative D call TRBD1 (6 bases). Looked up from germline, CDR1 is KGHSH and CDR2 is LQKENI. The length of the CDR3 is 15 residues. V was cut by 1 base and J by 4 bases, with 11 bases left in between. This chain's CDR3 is CASSPLEGTNQPQHF. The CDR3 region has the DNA TGTGCCAGCTCACCACTCGAAGGGACAAATCAGCCCCAGCATTTT.

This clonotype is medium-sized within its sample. The CDR3 is CASSYSPTGIGGYTF. In nucleotides, the CDR3 is TGTGCCAGCAGTTACTCGCCAACAGGGATAGGTGGCTACACCTTC. The V gene is TRBV6-5, the J gene TRBJ1-2; weak D call: TRBD1 (6 bases). Germline-derived CDR1 and CDR2 are MNHEY and SVGAGI. The CDR3 is made up of 15 amino acids. Between the trimmed V and J ends, which lost 0 bases and 7 bases, there was a span of 15 bases.

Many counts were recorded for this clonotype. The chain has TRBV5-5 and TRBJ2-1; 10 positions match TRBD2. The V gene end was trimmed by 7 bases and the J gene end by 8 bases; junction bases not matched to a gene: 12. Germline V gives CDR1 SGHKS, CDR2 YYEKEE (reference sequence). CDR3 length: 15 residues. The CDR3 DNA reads TGTGCCAGCGTGAGAGCGGGGGGGGGAGGCCATGAGCAGTTCTTC. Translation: CASVRAGGGGHEQFF.

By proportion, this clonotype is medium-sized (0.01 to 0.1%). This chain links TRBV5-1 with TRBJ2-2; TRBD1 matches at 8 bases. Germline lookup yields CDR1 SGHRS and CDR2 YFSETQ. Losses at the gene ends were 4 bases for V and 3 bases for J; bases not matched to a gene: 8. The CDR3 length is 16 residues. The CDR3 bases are TGCGCCAGCAGCCCCCTCCGGACAGGGTACACCGGGGAGCTGTTTTTT. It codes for CASSPLRTGYTGELFF.

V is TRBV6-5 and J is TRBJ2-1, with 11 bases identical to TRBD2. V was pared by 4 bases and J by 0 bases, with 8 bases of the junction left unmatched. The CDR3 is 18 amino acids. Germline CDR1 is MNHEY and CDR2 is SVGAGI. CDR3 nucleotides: TGTGCCAGCAGTTGGCGGCTAGCGGGAGGAGGCTCCTACAATGAGCAGTTCTTC. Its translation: CASSWRLAGGGSYNEQFF.

The CDR3 protein is CSARDRGGRNYEQYF. CDR3 nucleotide sequence: TGCAGTGCTAGAGATCGTGGCGGGAGAAACTACGAGCAGTACTTC. This chain joins TRBV20-1 and TRBJ2-7, with TRBD2 matching over 7 bases. The junction had 8 bases not matched to a gene; V was cut back by 0 bases and J by 3 bases. The CDR3 length is 15 residues. The germline V gene encodes CDR1 DFQATT and CDR2 SNEGSKA (reference sequence).

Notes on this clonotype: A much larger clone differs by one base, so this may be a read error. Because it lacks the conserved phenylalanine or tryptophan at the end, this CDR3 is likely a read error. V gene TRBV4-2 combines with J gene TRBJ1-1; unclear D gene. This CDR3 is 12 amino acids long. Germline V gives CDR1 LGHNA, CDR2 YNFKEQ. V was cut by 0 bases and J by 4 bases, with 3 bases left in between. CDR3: CASSQDGTEAFL. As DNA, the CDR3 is TGTGCCAGCAGCCAAGATGGCACTGAAGCTTTCCTT.

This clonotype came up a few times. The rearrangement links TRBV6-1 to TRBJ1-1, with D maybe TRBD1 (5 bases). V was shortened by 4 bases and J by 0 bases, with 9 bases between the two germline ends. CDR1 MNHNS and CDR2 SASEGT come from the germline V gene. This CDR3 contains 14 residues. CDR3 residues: CASSVGLLNTEAFF. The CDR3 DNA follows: TGTGCCAGCAGTGTGGGACTGTTGAACACTGAAGCTTTCTTT.

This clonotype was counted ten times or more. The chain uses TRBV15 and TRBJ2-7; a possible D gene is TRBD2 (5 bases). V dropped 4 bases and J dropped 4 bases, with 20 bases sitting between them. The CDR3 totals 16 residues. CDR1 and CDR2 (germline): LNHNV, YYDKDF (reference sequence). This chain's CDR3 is CATSTTSGNPVYEQYF. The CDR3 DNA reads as TGTGCCACCAGCACTACTTCGGGGAACCCAGTTTACGAGCAGTACTTC. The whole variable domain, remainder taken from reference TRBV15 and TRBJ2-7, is DAMVIQNPRYQVTQFGKPVTLSCSQTLNHNVMYWYQQKSSQAPKLLFHYYDKDFNNEADTPDNFQSRRPNTSFCFLDIRSPGLGDTAMYLCATSTTSGNPVYEQYFGPGTRLTVT.